These 15 T cell receptor beta chains were all obtained from the same sample, sequenced in a study of blood T cell repertoires in COVID-19. This table comes from immunoSEQ multiplex PCR, and its TCRdb copy is limited to in-frame clones, with some not included. This table has 150,000 to 200,000 clones, approximately 85% appearing once. The sample comprised peripheral blood. These receptors all come from a man older than 75 with COVID-19, enrolled during active disease.

The chain links TRBV9 to TRBJ1-1; D not certain. This CDR3 has 15 residues. Germline V gene data show CDR1 as SGDLS and CDR2 as YYNGEE. Trimming left V 0 bases short and J 4 bases short, with 13 bases between. The CDR3 is CASSVVSSPSTEAFF. The CDR3 region has the DNA TGTGCCAGCAGCGTAGTAAGTAGTCCGAGCACTGAAGCTTTCTTT.

The count of this clone is one. The rearrangement uses TRBV11-3 and TRBJ1-3; 7 positions agree with TRBD1. The CDR3 loop spans 12 amino acids. The germline gives CDR1 SGHNT, CDR2 YENEEA. Here the CDR3 reads CCSQGSGNTIYF. CDR3 sequence (DNA): TGTTGCTCACAGGGGTCTGGAAACACCATATATTTT.

V is TRBV9 and J is TRBJ2-3; D is perhaps TRBD2 (5 bases). The CDR3 covers 14 residues. V was cut by 0 bases and J by 4 bases, with 9 bases left in between. Germline values: CDR1 SGDLS, CDR2 YYNGEE. The CDR3 loop is CASSVGVASDTQYF. Written as DNA, the CDR3 is TGTGCCAGCAGCGTAGGAGTAGCGTCAGATACGCAGTATTTT.

The genes are TRBV11-3 and TRBJ2-7; TRBD1 aligns across 9 bases. Germline loops: CDR1 SGHNT, CDR2 YENEEA. Trimming took 5 bases from V and 3 from J; bases not matched to a gene: 5. The CDR3 is 14 amino acids. This CDR3 reads CASSQDRGHYEQYF. The DNA of the CDR3 is TGTGCCAGCAGCCAGGACAGGGGCCACTACGAGCAGTACTTC. Complete variable domain (other parts from reference TRBV11-3 and TRBJ2-7): EAGVVQSPRYKIIEKKQPVAFWCNPISGHNTLYWYLQNLGQGPELLIRYENEEAVDDSQLPKDRFSAERLKGVDSTLKIQPAELGDSAVYLCASSQDRGHYEQYFGPGTRLTVT.

V is TRBV4-3 and J is TRBJ2-3; possibly TRBD2 for D (7 bases). V lost 4 bases and J lost 6, with 14 bases in between. There are 14 residues in the CDR3. Germline V gene sequence: CDR1 LGHNA, CDR2 YSLEER. The chain's CDR3 is CASSPNREGDTQYF. The CDR3 nucleotides read TGCGCCAGCAGCCCGAACAGGGAGGGGGATACGCAGTATTTT.

The chain employs TRBV3-1 (or the pseudogene TRBV3-2) and TRBJ1-5, with D possibly being TRBD1 (6 bases). The germline V and J ends were trimmed by 5 bases and 4 bases, with 12 bases remaining between them. CDR1 and CDR2 (germline): LGHDT, YNNKEL (reference sequence). This CDR3 spans 14 amino acids. CDR3 sequence (DNA): TGTGCCAGCAGCATGACAGGAAGGAATCAGCCCCAGCATTTT. Translated, it gives CASSMTGRNQPQHF.

This rearrangement joins TRBV28 to TRBJ1-4; weak D call: TRBD1 (5 bases). V was pared by 5 bases and J by 8 bases, with 9 bases between. The CDR3 has 12 residues. CDR1 is MDHEN and CDR2 is SYDVKM in the germline V gene. Here the CDR3 reads CASSPPGEKLFF. The CDR3 region has the DNA TGTGCCAGCAGTCCCCCAGGGGAAAAACTGTTTTTT.

This clone was detected once. This sequence joins TRBV5-1 and TRBJ2-2; maybe TRBD2 (6 bases). The V and J ends lost 0 bases and 7 bases respectively, with 13 bases between them. The CDR3 runs 15 residues. The germline V gene has CDR1 SGHRS and CDR2 YFSETQ. CDR3 sequence (DNA): TGCGCCAGCAGCTTGGCCGGAGGGGCCGACGGGGAGCTGTTTTTT. Its translation is CASSLAGGADGELFF.

This clone was detected only a few times. The chain has TRBV6-1 and TRBJ2-1, with 9 bases identical to TRBD1. The CDR3 totals 14 residues. Germline CDR1 reads MNHNS; CDR2 reads SASEGT. With 1 base clipped from V and 10 bases from J, the junction kept 5 bases outside the gene matches. CDR3: CASSEGVDRGEQFF. The CDR3, as DNA: TGTGCCAGCAGTGAAGGGGTTGACAGGGGGGAGCAGTTCTTC.

The chain carries TRBV24-1 and TRBJ2-7; no clear D gene. This CDR3 has 13 residues. V was clipped by 2 bases and J by 7 bases, with 11 bases between them. Germline loops: CDR1 KGHDR, CDR2 SFDVKD. Here the CDR3 reads CATSDYAGWEQYF. The CDR3 region has the DNA TGTGCCACCAGTGATTATGCCGGGTGGGAGCAGTACTTC.

This clone appeared a few times. The chain joins TRBV5-6 to TRBJ2-1; TRBD1 matches at 9 bases. V dropped 1 base and J dropped 4; count of bases not matched to a gene: 9. This CDR3 has 17 amino acids. CDR1 is SGHDT and CDR2 is YYEEEE in the germline V gene. The CDR3, as DNA: TGTGCCAGCAGCTTGATGAACGGACAGGGGCTTTACAATGAGCAGTTCTTC. Its protein is CASSLMNGQGLYNEQFF.

The V gene is TRBV2, the J gene TRBJ2-2; 7 nucleotides line up with TRBD1. This CDR3 contains 14 residues. Trimming removed 6 bases from V and 1 base from J; junction bases left unmatched: 2. The germline gives CDR1 SNHLY, CDR2 FYNNEI. CDR3 DNA sequence: TGTGCCAGCAGGGGGGACAGGAACACCGGGGAGCTGTTTTTT. This sequence encodes CASRGDRNTGELFF.

This CDR3 is CASTPRWEAKNEQFF. In DNA, the CDR3 is TGTGCCAGCACCCCCCGATGGGAGGCTAAGAATGAGCAGTTCTTC. This chain uses TRBV28 with TRBJ2-1; weak D call: TRBD2 (6 bases). V was trimmed by 7 bases and J by 7 bases, leaving 20 bases between them. Germline loops: CDR1 MDHEN, CDR2 SYDVKM. The length of the CDR3 is 15 residues.

The chain is built from TRBV7-2 and TRBJ1-3, with TRBD1 as a possible D gene (5 bases). Germline-derived CDR1 and CDR2 are SGHTA and FQGNSA. The CDR3 runs to 17 residues. Trimming shortened V by 5 bases and J by 0 bases, and 17 bases separated the two germline ends. Here the CDR3 DNA reads TGTGCCAGCAGCCCCCGGGGGACTGAAAGCTCTGGAAACACCATATATTTT. Amino acid sequence: CASSPRGTESSGNTIYF.

In this sample, this clone turned up once. V usage is TRBV18 and J usage is TRBJ2-6; D may be TRBD2 (5 bases). The germline gives CDR1 KGHSH, CDR2 LQKENI. V was shortened by 3 bases and J by 2 bases, with 8 bases between the two germline ends. This CDR3 is built from 15 residues. Here the CDR3 DNA reads TGTGCCAGCTCACCGGAGAGGGCTGGGGCCAACGTCCTGACTTTC. It encodes CASSPERAGANVLTF.